These 30 T cell receptor beta chains were sequenced from one sample in a study of blood T cell repertoires in COVID-19. The data were produced by immunoSEQ multiplex PCR, yet TCRdb's version contains in-frame clones alone and is incomplete. The sample has about 120,000 clones, around 83% seen once. The sample consisted of PBMCs or T cells enriched from blood (not recorded which). These receptor sequences come from a woman aged 25-40 years who had recovered from COVID-19.

J is TRBJ2-1 and V is TRBV6-5; a possible D gene is TRBD1 (6 bases). This CDR3 contains 14 residues. V gave up 2 bases and J gave up 5 bases, with 10 bases separating them. Germline loops: CDR1 MNHEY, CDR2 SVGAGI. CDR3 nucleotides: TGTGCCAGCAGTTACGAACGACAGGACAATGAGCAGTTCTTC. This codes for CASSYERQDNEQFF.

This clone occurred once. The rearrangement uses TRBV7-9 and TRBJ2-2; 12 bases are shared with TRBD2. The V gene end was trimmed by 6 bases and the J gene end by 6 bases; junction bases not matched to a gene: 8. This CDR3 has 16 residues. In germline, CDR1 is SEHNR, CDR2 FQNEAQ (reference sequence). CDR3 in DNA: TGTGCCAGCAGTCCCCCTAGCGGGAGGGCCCCCGGGGAGCTGTTTTTT. Translated, it gives CASSPPSGRAPGELFF.

The rearrangement joins TRBV15 to TRBJ2-1; no firm D call. Trimming left V 1 base short and J 8 bases short, with 6 bases between. This CDR3 spans 12 amino acids. Germline assignment: CDR1 LNHNV and CDR2 YYDKDF (reference sequence). The CDR3 DNA reads TGTGCCACCAGCAGAGGACTCTATGAGCAGTTCTTC. It translates to CATSRGLYEQFF.

V usage is TRBV11-2 and J usage is TRBJ2-1; tentative D call: TRBD2 (5 bases). V was cut by 2 bases and J by 11 bases, with 16 bases left in between. The CDR3 extends over 14 amino acids. Germline CDR1 and CDR2: SGHAT and FQNNGV. The DNA for the CDR3 is TGTGCCAGCAGCTTACTGACGGGAAATGATAAGCAGTTCTTC. Translation gives CASSLLTGNDKQFF.

The chain links TRBV7-6 to TRBJ1-3; D perhaps matches TRBD1 (5 bases). CDR3 length: 16 residues. V lost 5 bases, J lost 4 bases, and 18 bases lay in between. Germline V gene data show CDR1 as SGHVS and CDR2 as FNYEAQ. CDR3 bases: TGTGCCAGCAGCCCAAGTGGGAGGGGATCCGGAAACACCATATATTTT. Its translation is CASSPSGRGSGNTIYF.

CDR3 coding DNA: TGTGCCAGCAGTGAAGACTCGACAGGGTTGGAAGAGACCCAGTACTTC. It codes for CASSEDSTGLEETQYF. The chain combines TRBV25-1 with TRBJ2-5; 7 bases match TRBD1. V shed 2 bases and J 3 bases; nucleotides not matched to a gene: 9. Per germline, CDR1 MGHDK and CDR2 SYGVNS. The CDR3 loop spans 16 amino acids.

This chain links TRBV10-3 with TRBJ1-1; D not certain. The ends were cut back, 2 bases at V and 1 base at J, with 8 bases in the middle. The CDR3 covers 14 residues. In germline, CDR1 is ENHRY, CDR2 SYGVKD. The CDR3 reads CAISEIQENTEAFF. Written as DNA, the CDR3 is TGTGCCATCAGTGAGATTCAGGAGAACACTGAAGCTTTCTTT.

The J gene is TRBJ2-7, the V gene TRBV15; 8 bases are a match to TRBD2. CDR3 size: 17 residues. Germline V gene sequence: CDR1 LNHNV, CDR2 YYDKDF (reference sequence). Losses at the gene ends were 0 bases for V and 0 bases for J; bases not matched to a gene: 7. CDR3 DNA: TGTGCCACCAGCAGAGATCCGGGACTAGGTAGCTCCTACGAGCAGTACTTC. This encodes CATSRDPGLGSSYEQYF.

V is TRBV5-1 and J is TRBJ2-6, with a possible D match to TRBD1 (7 bases). The CDR3 loop spans 17 amino acids. Trimming took off 4 bases at V and 4 bases at J, with 18 bases between the two ends. The V gene's germline CDR1 is SGHRS and CDR2 YFSETQ. The CDR3 nucleotides are TGCGCCAGCAGCCCCACCAGGGGGGAGTGGGGGGCCAACGTCCTGACTTTC. Its translation is CASSPTRGEWGANVLTF.

The V and J genes are TRBV11-3 and TRBJ2-1; TRBD2 is a possible D gene (5 bases). The CDR3 runs 14 residues. The V and J ends lost 2 bases and 6 bases respectively, with 11 bases between them. Germline-derived CDR1 and CDR2 are SGHNT and YENEEA. CDR3 DNA sequence: TGTGCCAGCAGCTTATCACTAGTCGGCAATGAGCAGTTCTTC. Its protein product is CASSLSLVGNEQFF.

This chain connects TRBV7-2 to TRBJ2-1, with a weak D call TRBD1 (5 bases). Per germline, CDR1 SGHTA and CDR2 FQGNSA. Trimming left V 4 bases short and J 7 bases short, with 20 bases between. The CDR3 contains 16 residues. CDR3 DNA: TGTGCCAGCAGCTGGAGTTCTGGGGCCTACATGAATGAGCAGTTCTTC. It translates to CASSWSSGAYMNEQFF.

V is TRBV6-5 and J is TRBJ1-5; a possible D gene is TRBD1 (5 bases). This CDR3 comprises 15 residues. V was trimmed by 2 bases and J by 0 bases, leaving 8 bases between them. In germline, CDR1 is MNHEY, CDR2 SVGAGI. The CDR3 spells CASSYRGDSNQPQHF. CDR3 in DNA: TGTGCCAGCAGTTACAGGGGCGATAGCAATCAGCCCCAGCATTTT.

The chain employs TRBV2 and TRBJ2-2; no clear D. This CDR3 is built from 14 residues. CDR1 is SNHLY, CDR2 FYNNEI, per germline. Trimming removed 4 bases from V and 0 bases from J, with 6 bases in between. The CDR3 here is CASSARSNTGELFF. CDR3 in DNA: TGTGCCAGCAGTGCACGGTCGAACACCGGGGAGCTGTTTTTT. Full variable domain (remainder filled in from reference TRBV2 and TRBJ2-2): EPEVTQTPSHQVTQMGQEVILRCVPISNHLYFYWYRQILGQKVEFLVSFYNNEISEKSEIFDDQFSVERPDGSNFTLKIRSTKLEDSAMYFCASSARSNTGELFFGEGSRLTVL.

CDR3 bases: TGTGCCAGCAAAAGACTAGGGGCGAGTTCTTTATTGAACACTGAAGCTTTCTTT. This codes for CASKRLGASSLLNTEAFF. V gene TRBV9 combines with J gene TRBJ1-1, with a weak D call TRBD1 (5 bases). The CDR3 is 18 amino acids. V was trimmed by 6 bases and J by 0 bases, leaving 24 bases between them. Germline-derived CDR1 and CDR2 are SGDLS and YYNGEE.

CDR3 region: CASSQREMNTGELFF. In DNA form, the CDR3 reads TGCGCCAGCAGCCAACGGGAGATGAACACCGGGGAGCTGTTTTTT. The chain combines TRBV4-1 with TRBJ2-2, with TRBD2 as a possible D gene (6 bases). The CDR3 has 15 amino acids. V lost 2 bases and J lost 1, with 8 bases in between. Germline CDR1 and CDR2: MGHRA and YSYEKL.

This clone was recorded a few times. This chain uses TRBV28 with TRBJ1-2; maybe TRBD1 (6 bases). The germline V and J ends were trimmed by 4 bases and 8 bases, with 14 bases remaining between them. Germline CDR1 MDHEN, CDR2 SYDVKM. The CDR3 contains 13 residues. Here the CDR3 DNA reads TGTGCCAGCAGTTACAGTTCCAGGGGCGGCTACACCTTC. This translates into CASSYSSRGGYTF.

A single count supports this clone. The rearrangement joins TRBV27 to TRBJ1-4; TRBD1 agrees at 10 bases. The CDR3 runs to 17 residues. Trimming took 10 bases from V and 5 from J; bases not matched to a gene: 16. CDR1 is MNHEY, CDR2 SMNVEV, per germline (reference sequence). The CDR3 is CANSGTGASCGNEKLFF. The CDR3 DNA is TGTGCCAACTCCGGGACAGGGGCCTCTTGTGGAAATGAAAAACTGTTTTTT.

The rearrangement joins TRBV29-1 to TRBJ1-1; D might be TRBD1 (5 bases). The germline V gene encodes CDR1 SQVTM and CDR2 ANQGSEA. Trimming pared 7 bases from V and 4 bases from J, leaving 13 bases between. The CDR3 has 12 residues. Here the CDR3 reads CSAGRAGTEAFF. The CDR3 nucleotides are TGCAGCGCGGGCAGGGCGGGCACTGAAGCTTTCTTT.

This clone was seen only a few times. The chain recombines TRBV28 with TRBJ1-6; D is ambiguous. This CDR3 region has 14 residues. Trimming took off 2 bases at V and 9 bases at J, with 11 bases between the two ends. Germline lookup yields CDR1 MDHEN and CDR2 SYDVKM. CDR3 in amino acids: CASSLGGRFSPLHF. CDR3 DNA sequence: TGTGCCAGCAGTTTAGGCGGTCGCTTTTCACCCCTCCACTTT.

The rearrangement uses TRBV25-1 and TRBJ2-7; 9 bases match TRBD1. Germline V gene lookup returns CDR1 MGHDK and CDR2 SYGVNS. The length of the CDR3 is 15 residues. J gave up 0 bases and V 4 bases, and 4 bases lay outside the gene matches. In nucleotides, the CDR3 is TGTGCCAGCAGTGCCCGGGACAGGGACTCCTACGAGCAGTACTTC. This codes for CASSARDRDSYEQYF.

The CDR3: CASSYSEANTEAFF. The DNA for the CDR3 is TGTGCCAGCAGTTACTCGGAGGCGAACACTGAAGCTTTCTTT. The chain is built from TRBV6-5 and TRBJ1-1; D is uncertain. This CDR3 has 14 residues. The germline V gene encodes CDR1 MNHEY and CDR2 SVGAGI. Trimming removed 0 bases at V and 1 base at J, with 6 bases between.

This clone was picked up one time. J is TRBJ2-4 and V is TRBV6-2 or TRBV6-3; TRBD2 agrees at 9 bases. Germline trimming cut 7 bases from V and 0 bases from J; bases unmatched to any gene: 13. The germline gives CDR1 MNHEY, CDR2 SVGEGT. The CDR3 spans 18 residues. The CDR3 spells CASNPGLARRRAKNIQYF. CDR3 sequence (DNA): TGTGCCAGCAACCCCGGACTAGCGAGAAGACGAGCCAAAAACATTCAGTACTTC.

This clone was detected only once. The J gene is TRBJ2-7, the V gene TRBV27; D is possibly TRBD2 (5 bases). Trimming cost V 7 bases and J 2 bases, with 15 bases left between them. CDR1 is MNHEY, CDR2 SMNVEV, per germline (reference sequence). This CDR3 comprises 14 residues. The CDR3 spells CASTPAGKPYEQYF. The CDR3 DNA is TGTGCCAGCACCCCCGCCGGGAAGCCCTACGAGCAGTACTTC.

V usage is TRBV5-1 and J usage is TRBJ2-2; TRBD1 matches 9 bases. The germline V gene has CDR1 SGHRS and CDR2 YFSETQ. The V segment lost 4 bases and the J segment 1 base; nucleotides outside the gene matches: 14. The CDR3 has 19 amino acids. DNA of the CDR3: TGCGCCAGCAGCACCAATAACGCTACAGGGGGCTGGAACACCGGGGAGCTGTTTTTT. Translated, it gives CASSTNNATGGWNTGELFF.

The chain links TRBV4-1 to TRBJ2-7; TRBD1 aligns across 7 bases. This CDR3 contains 14 residues. The germline gives CDR1 MGHRA, CDR2 YSYEKL. V lost 5 bases, J lost 2 bases, and 6 bases stayed unmatched. For the CDR3, the DNA is TGCGCCAGCAGCAAACCGGGACAGACCTACGAGCAGTACTTC. Translated: CASSKPGQTYEQYF.

This clone was picked up one time. This rearrangement joins TRBV6-5 to TRBJ2-7, with TRBD1 matching over 7 bases. Unmatched junction bases numbered 9, after V lost 10 bases and J lost 0 bases. Germline-derived CDR1 and CDR2 are MNHEY and SVGAGI. This CDR3 is built from 14 residues. The CDR3 DNA is TGTGCCACCGACACCTGGACAGGCTCCTACGAGCAGTACTTC. Its protein is CATDTWTGSYEQYF.

This chain links TRBV6-1 with TRBJ1-6, with 10 bases identical to TRBD1. The CDR3 totals 14 residues. Trimming cost V 1 base and J 9 bases; bases outside gene matches: 0. Germline V gene sequence: CDR1 MNHNS, CDR2 SASEGT. CDR3 residues: CASSEGQGASPLHF. In DNA form, the CDR3 reads TGTGCCAGCAGTGAAGGACAGGGGGCTTCACCCCTCCACTTT.

The J gene is TRBJ1-1, the V gene TRBV6-5; tentatively, D is TRBD1 (5 bases). Germline assignment: CDR1 MNHEY and CDR2 SVGAGI. V was clipped by 3 bases and J by 4 bases, with 9 bases between them. The CDR3 length is 13 residues. The CDR3 nucleotides are TGTGCCAGCAGTTATGGGGGGAGCACTGAAGCTTTCTTT. Residues: CASSYGGSTEAFF.

The chain is built from TRBV27 and TRBJ1-6; 7 bases line up with TRBD1. Germline V gene lookup returns CDR1 MNHEY and CDR2 SMNVEV (reference sequence). The CDR3 has 17 residues. V was pared by 7 bases and J by 3 bases, with 12 bases of the junction left unmatched. DNA of the CDR3: TGTGCCAGCACTCCTTACAGGGGACCCTTCTATAATTCACCCCTCCACTTT. This codes for CASTPYRGPFYNSPLHF.

V gene TRBV9 combines with J gene TRBJ1-1; D is uncertain. Per germline, CDR1 SGDLS and CDR2 YYNGEE. CDR3 size: 15 residues. V was shortened by 0 bases and J by 5 bases, with 14 bases between the two germline ends. The CDR3 loop is CASSVGSVRGTEAFF. In nucleotides, the CDR3 is TGTGCCAGCAGCGTAGGGTCGGTCCGGGGTACTGAAGCTTTCTTT.